This T cell receptor beta chain was documented in a study of human thymus T cells. Obtained as resections during corrective heart surgery, the thymus tissue was then studied. Profiled with immunoSEQ multiplex PCR; TCRdb holds only in-frame clones, not every one. The sample includes 120,000 or so clones, around 94% of them seen just once. With respect to this clone: Its antigen is unidentified.

Study-wide results and caveats: Related research described strongly overlapping thymic repertoires in unrelated people. Thymic and blood repertoires showed apparently biased V and J gene usage.

The CDR3 consists of 14 residues. The ends were cut back, 9 bases at V and 0 bases at J, with 9 bases in the middle. Germline V gives CDR1 SEHNR, CDR2 FQNEAQ (reference sequence). The receptor was isolated from a boy less than two years old with a congenital heart defect but otherwise immunologically healthy. Sequencing was carried out using thymus tissue. The chain recombines TRBV7-9 with TRBJ2-6; weak D call: TRBD1 (6 bases). The DNA of the CDR3 is TGTGCCAGGACAGGTTCCTCTGGGGCCAACGTCCTGACTTTC. Encoded protein: CARTGSSGANVLTF.